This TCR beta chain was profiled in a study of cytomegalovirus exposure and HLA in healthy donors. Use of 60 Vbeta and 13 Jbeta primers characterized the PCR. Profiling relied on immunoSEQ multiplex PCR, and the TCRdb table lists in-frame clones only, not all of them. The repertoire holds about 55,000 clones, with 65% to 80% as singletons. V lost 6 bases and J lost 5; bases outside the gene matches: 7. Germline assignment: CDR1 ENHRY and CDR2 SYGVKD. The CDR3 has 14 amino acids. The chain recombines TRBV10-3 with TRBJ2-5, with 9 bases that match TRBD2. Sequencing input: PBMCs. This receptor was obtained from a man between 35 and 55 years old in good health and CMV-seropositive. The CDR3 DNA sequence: TGTGCCATCAGGAGACTAGCGGAGGAGGAGACCCAGTACTTC. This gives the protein CAIRRLAEEETQYF.